The clone carrying this TCR beta chain was picked up a small number of times. Its target is unknown. Each CDR3 protein is one row after TCRdb ran MiXCR on the 5' RACE reads. The profile covers approximately 300,000 distinct CDR3 sequences, with 8% appearing a single time and about 14% taken by the ten largest. These data belong to a study of CD8 T cells in ankylosing spondylitis. Study-wide findings and caveats: One TCR beta motif, made up of about 8 highly homologous variants, appeared characteristic of ankylosing spondylitis blood.

The sequence came from a male donor with ankylosing spondylitis. Input material: blood, either unsorted or a sorted T cell fraction (not recorded which).

CDR3 nucleotide sequence: TGTGCCAGCAGCGGGATAGGCACCGGGGAGCTGTTTTTT. This translates into CASSGIGTGELFF. This rearrangement joins TRBV27 to TRBJ2-2, with D tentatively TRBD2 (5 bases). The ends were cut back, 6 bases at V and 4 bases at J, with 9 bases in the middle. The CDR3 sequence is 13 residues long. Germline lookup yields CDR1 MNHEY and CDR2 SMNVEV (reference sequence).